This T cell receptor (beta chain) originates from a study of shared clonotypes between healthy human individuals. It was CD45RO-negative cells, positively selected for CCR7, that made up naive CD8 cells, with terminally differentiated effector memory CD45RA+ cells excluded. The sample holds one count of this clone. Its antigen is as yet unknown. Clones were read by immunoSEQ multiplex PCR, and TCRdb kept only the in-frame ones, dropping some. The sample contains millions of clones, more than 85% of which appear only once. General study points: Four donors shared around 5.2% of their naive CD4 clonotypes. Some clonotypes were shared by all four sorted-subset donors, while others were not shared. The non-shared ones had lower generation probabilities than the shared ones. Naive subsets typically showed greater estimated richness than memory subsets.

Germline loops: CDR1 SQVTM, CDR2 ANQGSEA. V lost 5 bases and J lost 6, with 13 bases in between. The CDR3 contains 12 residues. This receptor was taken from a young man in good health. Some clones in this sample may be carry-over from other donors' samples. Sequencing used naive CD8+ T cells from PBMCs. The chain recombines TRBV29-1 with TRBJ2-5, with D possibly being TRBD2 (6 bases). The chain's CDR3 is CSVLTSPKTQYF. CDR3 coding DNA: TGCAGCGTTCTGACTAGTCCGAAGACCCAGTACTTC. Full variable domain (rest looked up from reference TRBV29-1 and TRBJ2-5): SAVISQKPSRDICQRGTSLTIQCQVDSQVTMMFWYRQQPGQSLTLIATANQGSEATYESGFVIDKFPISRPNLTFSTLTVSNMSPEDSSIYLCSVLTSPKTQYFGPGTRLLVL.